This T cell receptor beta chain comes out of a study of blood T cells in healthy people across ages. With respect to this clonotype: Its cognate antigen is unknown.

Germline CDR1 is MNHEY and CDR2 is SMNVEV (reference sequence). Trimming took 0 bases from V and 9 from J, leaving 21 bases between them. The CDR3 length is 17 residues. Study results and caveats: The study found more naive CD4+ cells and higher diversity in long-lived than aged donors. Per million T cells, the diversity of TCR beta decreased roughly linearly as age advanced.

With a J-beta primer mix and a sample-barcoded 5' primer, a second PCR ran 7 to 11 cycles. From the 5' RACE reads, TCRdb called clonotypes with MiXCR, one entry per CDR3 protein. The repertoire holds about 1.6 million distinct CDR3 sequences, 30% to 40% seen once, with around 11% in the top ten. The receptor comes from a woman in her twenties or thirties in good health. What was sequenced was blood. This rearrangement joins TRBV27 to TRBJ2-1; D uncertain. The CDR3, as DNA: TGTGCCAGCAGTTTATCAACCCCGCGTCGATTGGAAAGTGAGCAGTTCTTC. This encodes CASSLSTPRRLESEQFF.